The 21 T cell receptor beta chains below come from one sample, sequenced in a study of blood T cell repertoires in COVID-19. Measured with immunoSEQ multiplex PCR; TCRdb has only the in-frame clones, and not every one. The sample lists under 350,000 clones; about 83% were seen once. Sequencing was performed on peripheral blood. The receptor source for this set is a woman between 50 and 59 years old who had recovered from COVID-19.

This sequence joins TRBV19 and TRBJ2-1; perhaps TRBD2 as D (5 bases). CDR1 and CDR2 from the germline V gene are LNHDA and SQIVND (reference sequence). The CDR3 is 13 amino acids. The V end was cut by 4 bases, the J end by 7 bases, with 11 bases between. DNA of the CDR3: TGTGCCAGTAGTAAGCAAAGGGAGAATGAGCAGTTCTTC. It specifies CASSKQRENEQFF.

The CDR3 DNA follows: TGTGCCAGTAGTATTTTCCAGGGGGGATACGAGCAGTACTTC. This sequence encodes CASSIFQGGYEQYF. V usage is TRBV19 and J usage is TRBJ2-7, with a possible D match to TRBD1 (7 bases). The V gene's germline CDR1 is LNHDA and CDR2 SQIVND (reference sequence). This CDR3 region has 14 residues. V was cut by 3 bases and J by 4 bases, with 13 bases left in between. Supplemented by reference TRBV19 and TRBJ2-7, the full variable domain reads DGGITQSPKYLFRKEGQNVTLSCEQNLNHDAMYWYRQDPGQGLRLIYYSQIVNDFQKGDIAEGYSVSREKKESFPLTVTSAQKNPTAFYLCASSIFQGGYEQYFGPGTRLTVT.

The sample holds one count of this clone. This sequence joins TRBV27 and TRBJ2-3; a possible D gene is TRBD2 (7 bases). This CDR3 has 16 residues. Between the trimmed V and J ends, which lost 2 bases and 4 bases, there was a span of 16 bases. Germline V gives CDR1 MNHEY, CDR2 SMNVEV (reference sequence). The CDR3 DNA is TGTGCCAGCAGTTTAAAAGGGGGGGGCAGGGCAGATACGCAGTATTTT. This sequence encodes CASSLKGGGRADTQYF.

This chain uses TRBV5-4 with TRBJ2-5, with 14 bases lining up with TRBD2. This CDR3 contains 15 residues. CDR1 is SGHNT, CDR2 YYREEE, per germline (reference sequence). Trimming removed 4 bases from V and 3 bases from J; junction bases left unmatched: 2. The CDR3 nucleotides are TGTGCCAGCAGCCTGGGACTAGCGGGAGAAGAGACCCAGTACTTC. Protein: CASSLGLAGEETQYF.

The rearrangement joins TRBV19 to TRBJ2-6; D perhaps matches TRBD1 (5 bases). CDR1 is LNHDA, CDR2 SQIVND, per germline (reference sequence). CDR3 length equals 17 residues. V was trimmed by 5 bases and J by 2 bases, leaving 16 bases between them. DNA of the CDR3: TGTGCCAGTAGTGCCGACTTGGACATTGCTGGGGCCAACGTCCTGACTTTC. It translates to CASSADLDIAGANVLTF. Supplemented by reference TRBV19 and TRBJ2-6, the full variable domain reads DGGITQSPKYLFRKEGQNVTLSCEQNLNHDAMYWYRQDPGQGLRLIYYSQIVNDFQKGDIAEGYSVSREKKESFPLTVTSAQKNPTAFYLCASSADLDIAGANVLTFGAGSRLTVL.

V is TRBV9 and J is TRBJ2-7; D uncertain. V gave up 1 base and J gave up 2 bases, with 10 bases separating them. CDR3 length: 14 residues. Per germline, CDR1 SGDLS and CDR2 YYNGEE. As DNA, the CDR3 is TGTGCCAGCAGCGTACGCCCAGGCACCTACGAGCAGTACTTC. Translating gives CASSVRPGTYEQYF.

Here the CDR3 DNA reads TGTGCCAGCAGTTATCGACAGGGGCAAGCCCAGCATTTT. The encoded protein is CASSYRQGQAQHF. This chain uses TRBV12-3 or TRBV12-4 with TRBJ1-5; the match to TRBD1 covers 8 bases. The CDR3 is 13 amino acids. V trimming: 4 bases; J trimming: 11 bases; junction bases outside the gene matches: 7.

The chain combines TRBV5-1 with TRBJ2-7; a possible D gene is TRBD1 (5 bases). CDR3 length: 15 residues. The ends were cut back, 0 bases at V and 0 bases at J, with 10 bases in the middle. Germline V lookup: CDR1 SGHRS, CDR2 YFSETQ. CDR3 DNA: TGCGCCAGCAGCTTGGTGGCAGGGCCCTCCTACGAGCAGTACTTC. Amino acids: CASSLVAGPSYEQYF. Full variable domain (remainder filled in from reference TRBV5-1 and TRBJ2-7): KAGVTQTPRYLIKTRGQQVTLSCSPISGHRSVSWYQQTPGQGLQFLFEYFSETQRNKGNFPGRFSGRQFSNSRSEMNVSTLELGDSALYLCASSLVAGPSYEQYFGPGTRLTVT.

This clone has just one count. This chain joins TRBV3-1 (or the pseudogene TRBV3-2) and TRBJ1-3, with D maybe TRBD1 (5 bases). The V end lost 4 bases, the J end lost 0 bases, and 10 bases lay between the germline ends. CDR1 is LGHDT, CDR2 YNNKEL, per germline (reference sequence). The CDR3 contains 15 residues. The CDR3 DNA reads TGTGCCAGCAGCCTCGGACAATTCTCTGGAAACACCATATATTTT. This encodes CASSLGQFSGNTIYF.

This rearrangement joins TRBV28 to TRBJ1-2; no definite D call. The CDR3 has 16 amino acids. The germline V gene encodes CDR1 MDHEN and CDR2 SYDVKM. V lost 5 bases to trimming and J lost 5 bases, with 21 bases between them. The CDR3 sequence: CASSPGGLSGRYGYTF. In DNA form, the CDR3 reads TGTGCCAGCAGTCCTGGAGGGTTGTCTGGTCGATATGGCTACACCTTC.

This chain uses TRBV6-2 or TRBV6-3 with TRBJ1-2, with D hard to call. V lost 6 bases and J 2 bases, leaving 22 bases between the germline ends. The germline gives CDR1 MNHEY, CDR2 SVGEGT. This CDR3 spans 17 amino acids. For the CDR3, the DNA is TGTGCCAGCAGCCGCACGGGGTCACTCAGTGAAAACTATGGCTACACCTTC. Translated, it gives CASSRTGSLSENYGYTF.

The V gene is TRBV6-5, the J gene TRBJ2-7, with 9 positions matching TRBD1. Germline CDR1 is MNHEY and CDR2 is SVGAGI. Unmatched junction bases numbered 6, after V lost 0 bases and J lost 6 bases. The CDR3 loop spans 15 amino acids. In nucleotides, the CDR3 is TGTGCCAGCAGTTACTCGGGACAGGGACTTGGCGAGCAGTACTTC. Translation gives CASSYSGQGLGEQYF.

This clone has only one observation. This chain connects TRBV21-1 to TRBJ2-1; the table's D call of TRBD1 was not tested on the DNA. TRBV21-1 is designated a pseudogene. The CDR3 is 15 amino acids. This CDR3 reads CASSNTRDSHNEQFF. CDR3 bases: TGTGCCAGCAGCAATACCCGGGACAGCCACAATGAGCAGTTCTTC.

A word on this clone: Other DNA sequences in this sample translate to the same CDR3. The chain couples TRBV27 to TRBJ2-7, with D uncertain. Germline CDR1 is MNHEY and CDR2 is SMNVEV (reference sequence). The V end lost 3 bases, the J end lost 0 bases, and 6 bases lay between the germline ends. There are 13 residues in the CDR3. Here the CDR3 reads CASSFSRSYEQYF. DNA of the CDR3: TGTGCCAGCAGTTTTTCCCGCTCCTACGAGCAGTACTTC.

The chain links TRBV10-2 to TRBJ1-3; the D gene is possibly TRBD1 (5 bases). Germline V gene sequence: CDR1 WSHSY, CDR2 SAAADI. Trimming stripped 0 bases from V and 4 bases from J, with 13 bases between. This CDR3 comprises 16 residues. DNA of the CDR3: TGCGCCAGCAGTGAGTCGTCTACAGGTCGGGGAAACACCATATATTTT. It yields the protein CASSESSTGRGNTIYF.

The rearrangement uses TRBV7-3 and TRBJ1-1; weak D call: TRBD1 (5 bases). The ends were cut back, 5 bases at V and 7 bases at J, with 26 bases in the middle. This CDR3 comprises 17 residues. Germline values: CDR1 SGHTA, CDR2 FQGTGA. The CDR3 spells CASSPHGAGRAGSEAFF. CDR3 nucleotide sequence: TGTGCCAGCAGCCCGCACGGGGCGGGGAGAGCTGGCAGTGAAGCTTTCTTT.

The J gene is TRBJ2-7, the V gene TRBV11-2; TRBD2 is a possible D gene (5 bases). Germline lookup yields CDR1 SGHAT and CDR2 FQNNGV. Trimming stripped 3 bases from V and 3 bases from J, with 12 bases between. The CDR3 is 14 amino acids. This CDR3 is CASSFAEVYYEQYF. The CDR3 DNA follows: TGTGCCAGCAGCTTCGCGGAGGTATACTACGAGCAGTACTTC.

The CDR3: CASRSPGQGTPLHF. The DNA for the CDR3 is TGTGCCAGCAGATCTCCGGGACAGGGGACACCCCTCCACTTT. The V call is TRBV28, the J call TRBJ1-6; 10 bases map to TRBD1. V shed 6 bases, J shed 11 bases, and the junction held 7 bases outside the gene matches. CDR1 is MDHEN and CDR2 is SYDVKM in the germline V gene. The CDR3 runs 14 residues.

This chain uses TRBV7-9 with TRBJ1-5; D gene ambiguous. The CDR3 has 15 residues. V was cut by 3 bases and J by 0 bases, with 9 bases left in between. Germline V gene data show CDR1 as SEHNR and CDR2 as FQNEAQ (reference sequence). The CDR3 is CASSFTADSNQPQHF. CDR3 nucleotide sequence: TGTGCCAGCAGCTTCACTGCCGATAGCAATCAGCCCCAGCATTTT.

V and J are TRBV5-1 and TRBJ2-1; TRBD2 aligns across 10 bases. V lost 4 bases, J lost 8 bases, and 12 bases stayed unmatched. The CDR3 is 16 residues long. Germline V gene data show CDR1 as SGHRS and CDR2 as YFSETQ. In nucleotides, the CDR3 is TGCGCCAGCAGCCCCACAGCGGGGGGGCTTATCTATGAGCAGTTCTTC. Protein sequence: CASSPTAGGLIYEQFF.

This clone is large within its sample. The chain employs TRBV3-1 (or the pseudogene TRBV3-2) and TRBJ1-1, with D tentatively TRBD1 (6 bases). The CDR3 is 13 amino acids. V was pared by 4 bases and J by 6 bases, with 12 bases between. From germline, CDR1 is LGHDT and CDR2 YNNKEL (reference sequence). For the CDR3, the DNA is TGTGCCAGCAGCCCCCGACAGGACGCTGAAGCTTTCTTT. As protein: CASSPRQDAEAFF.